This T cell receptor beta chain was profiled in a study of beta chain features in type 1 diabetes. The wider study: Patients shared similar age, gender and cell yields with healthy donors.

Study-level results: TCRB CDR3s from Type 1 diabetes patients were moderately but significantly shorter in all four CD4+ subsets. Sampled from patients, naive, central memory and Treg TCRB repertoires appeared more similar than those sampled from healthy donors. Reduced insertions and increased deletions marked VDJ junctions in type 1 diabetes patients.

Sort purity for all populations was recorded as exceeding 98%. With regard to this clone: The antigen is not known.

The entirety of the isolated RNA underwent reverse transcription, so expressed TCRB transcripts were sequenced. Generated by immunoSEQ multiplex PCR, the TCRdb table keeps only in-frame clones and is missing some. In the table there are approximately 360,000 clones, roughly 13% of which are singletons. The TCR comes from a woman under 30 with type 1 diabetes. Sequencing used naive CD4+ T cells from blood.

The CDR3 sequence is CASSFGGYTDTQYF. The CDR3 DNA reads TGTGCCAGCAGCTTCGGCGGGTACACAGATACGCAGTATTTT. The chain carries TRBV7-9 and TRBJ2-3; D is perhaps TRBD2 (5 bases). Trimming removed 3 bases at V and 2 bases at J, with 9 bases between. This CDR3 contains 14 residues. Per the germline V gene, CDR1 is SEHNR and CDR2 is FQNEAQ (reference sequence).